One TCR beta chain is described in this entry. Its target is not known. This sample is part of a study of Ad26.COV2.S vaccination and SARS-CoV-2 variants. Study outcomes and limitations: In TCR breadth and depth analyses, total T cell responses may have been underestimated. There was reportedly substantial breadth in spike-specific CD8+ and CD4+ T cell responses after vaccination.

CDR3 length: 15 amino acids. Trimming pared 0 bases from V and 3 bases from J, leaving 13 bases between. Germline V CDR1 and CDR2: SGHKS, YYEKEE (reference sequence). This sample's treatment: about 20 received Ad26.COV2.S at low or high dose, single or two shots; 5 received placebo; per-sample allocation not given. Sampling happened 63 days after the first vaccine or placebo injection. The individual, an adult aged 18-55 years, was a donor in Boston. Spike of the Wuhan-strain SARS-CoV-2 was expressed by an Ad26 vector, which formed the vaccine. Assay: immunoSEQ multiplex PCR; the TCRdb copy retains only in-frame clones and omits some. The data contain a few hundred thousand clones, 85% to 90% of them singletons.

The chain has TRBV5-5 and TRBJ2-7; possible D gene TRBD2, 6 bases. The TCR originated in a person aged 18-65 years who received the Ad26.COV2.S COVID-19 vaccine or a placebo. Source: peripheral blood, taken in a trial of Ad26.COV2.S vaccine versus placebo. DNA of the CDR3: TGTGCCAGCAGCTTGGTTAGCGGAGTACACTACGAGCAGTACTTC. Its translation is CASSLVSGVHYEQYF.